Following are 12 T cell receptor beta chains from one sample sequenced in a study of T cells in Graves' hyperthyroidism and ophthalmopathy. Regions amplified from RNA transcripts were the TCR beta CDR3 regions. HTBI primers were the set used in a first-round RT-PCR of the TCR CDR3. TCRdb processed the multiplex PCR reads anew with MiXCR; each CDR3 protein has one entry. In the table there are about 560,000 distinct CDR3 sequences, approximately 15% of which are singletons. The sample taken for sequencing was blood. These TCRs come from a woman between 18 and 29 years old with Graves' hyperthyroidism.

Only a few counts were recorded for this clonotype. The chain joins TRBV30 to TRBJ2-5, with 7 bases fitting TRBD1. The CDR3 length is 14 residues. CDR1 is GTSNPN, CDR2 SVGIG, per germline (reference sequence). V trimming: 0 bases; J trimming: 4 bases; junction bases outside the gene matches: 5. Here the CDR3 DNA reads TGTGCCTGGAGTGTGGACAGGAGGCGAGAGACCCAGTACTTC. As protein: CAWSVDRRRETQYF. The variable domain in full, with the rest retrieved from reference TRBV30 and TRBJ2-5, is SQTIHQWPATLVQPVGSPLSLECTVEGTSNPNLYWYRQAAGRGLQLLFYSVGIGQISSEVPQNLSASRPQDRQFILSSKKLLLSDSGFYLCAWSVDRRRETQYFGPGTRLLVL.

This clonotype came up many times. V gene TRBV7-3 combines with J gene TRBJ2-3; tentatively, D is TRBD2 (5 bases). The V end lost 2 bases, the J end lost 7 bases, and 19 bases lay between the germline ends. Germline values: CDR1 SGHTA, CDR2 FQGTGA. This CDR3 region has 16 residues. In DNA, the CDR3 is TGTGCCAGCAGCTTATACCCTCGGAGGTCGAATTATACGCAGTATTTT. Translation gives CASSLYPRRSNYTQYF. Using reference TRBV7-3 and TRBJ2-3 for the parts outside the CDR3, the full variable domain is GAGVSQTPSNKVTEKGKYVELRCDPISGHTALYWYRQSLGQGPEFLIYFQGTGAADDSGLPNDRFFAVRPEGSVSTLKIQRTERGDSAVYLCASSLYPRRSNYTQYFGPGTRLTVL.

This clonotype has ten or more counts. The rearrangement uses TRBV11-3 and TRBJ2-1; D perhaps matches TRBD1 (5 bases). This CDR3 is built from 12 residues. The germline gives CDR1 SGHNT, CDR2 YENEEA. V dropped 9 bases and J dropped 5 bases, with 11 bases sitting between them. As DNA, the CDR3 is TGTGCCAGTTCCGCGGACAACAATGAGCAGTTCTTC. As protein: CASSADNNEQFF.

This clonotype turned up a few times. A much more abundant neighbour one base away suggests this may be a read error. The chain is built from TRBV5-5 and TRBJ1-2, with D perhaps matching TRBD1 (5 bases). The CDR3 extends over 12 amino acids. The germline V gene encodes CDR1 SGHKS and CDR2 YYEKEE (reference sequence). The V and J ends lost 6 bases and 3 bases respectively, with 9 bases between them. The CDR3 sequence is CASIDSYYGYTF. DNA for the CDR3: TGTGCCAGCATTGACAGCTACTATGGCTACACCTTC.

This clonotype was picked up many times. This rearrangement joins TRBV20-1 to TRBJ2-7; 12 nucleotides line up with TRBD1. The CDR3 is 13 amino acids. Germline V lookup: CDR1 DFQATT, CDR2 SNEGSKA (reference sequence). The trim removed 7 bases at V and 2 bases at J, leaving 3 bases unmatched. CDR3 in DNA: TGCAGTGTCGGGACAGGGGGCACCTACGAGCAGTACTTC. It codes for CSVGTGGTYEQYF.

As concerns this clonotype: At one boundary the junction diverges from the germline segment, which might be a read error. This CDR3 reads CAWTRSWTGAFF. DNA of the CDR3: TGTGCCTGGACCCGATCGTGGACTGGAGCTTTCTTT. The rearrangement uses TRBV30 and TRBJ1-1; D unclear. The germline CDR1 and CDR2 sequences are GTSNPN and SVGIG (reference sequence). The CDR3 runs to 12 residues.

This clonotype has just a few counts. CDR3 in DNA: TGTGCCTGGAGCAGGGGAGTAAGTTCACCCCTCCACTTT. It is translated as CAWSRGVSSPLHF. The rearrangement links TRBV30 to TRBJ1-6; tentative D call: TRBD1 (6 bases). Germline CDR1 and CDR2: GTSNPN and SVGIG (reference sequence). CDR3 length: 13 residues. Trimming took 3 bases from V and 9 from J, leaving 12 bases between them.

This sequence joins TRBV20-1 and TRBJ2-7; a weak D match, TRBD1 (6 bases). The CDR3 runs to 13 residues. Germline CDR1 DFQATT, CDR2 SNEGSKA (reference sequence). V was shortened by 2 bases and J by 6 bases, with 14 bases between the two germline ends. The CDR3, as DNA: TGCAGTGCTAGATTAACAGGGTCAGCCGAGCAGTACTTC. It specifies CSARLTGSAEQYF.

This chain uses TRBV27 with TRBJ1-1; TRBD1 is a possible D gene (5 bases). Germline CDR1 reads MNHEY; CDR2 reads SMNVEV (reference sequence). The CDR3 is 18 amino acids. V dropped 0 bases and J dropped 3 bases, with 20 bases sitting between them. Here the CDR3 reads CASSLSREVSRDHTEAFF. CDR3 in DNA: TGTGCCAGCAGTTTATCGAGGGAAGTTAGCAGGGATCACACTGAAGCTTTCTTT.

This clonotype was detected only a few times. J is TRBJ1-5 and V is TRBV19; D perhaps matches TRBD1 (6 bases). Trimming took off 3 bases at V and 2 bases at J, with 11 bases between the two ends. Germline V gene lookup returns CDR1 LNHDA and CDR2 SQIVND (reference sequence). This CDR3 contains 15 residues. This chain's CDR3 is CASSMGARGNQPQHF. CDR3 nucleotides: TGTGCCAGTAGTATGGGGGCGCGGGGCAATCAGCCCCAGCATTTT.

This clonotype was detected many times. The chain uses TRBV2 and TRBJ2-5; 7 positions match TRBD1. The CDR3 length is 13 residues. The ends lost 5 bases at V and 4 bases at J; junction bases unmatched: 4. CDR1 is SNHLY, CDR2 FYNNEI, per germline. The CDR3 protein is CASSPRTGETQYF. The CDR3 DNA reads as TGTGCCAGCAGTCCGCGGACAGGAGAGACCCAGTACTTC.

This clonotype was recorded a few times. One end of the junction does not line up with germline, which may come from a read error. The J gene is TRBJ2-3, the V gene TRBV7-9; no reliable D call. The CDR3 is made up of 14 amino acids. Per the germline V gene, CDR1 is SEHNR and CDR2 is FQNEAQ (reference sequence). CDR3 DNA sequence: TGTGCCAGCAGCTTAGTGGCTGCCGGAGATGCGCAGTATTTT. Encoded protein: CASSLVAAGDAQYF.